The subject of this entry is one T cell receptor beta chain. Repertoires were generated with immunoSEQ multiplex PCR, while TCRdb's copy carries only in-frame clones and drops some. Among around 38,000 clones listed, around nine tenths were seen once. The entry originates in a study of brain T cells in children with intractable seizures. Per the germline V gene, CDR1 is SGDLS and CDR2 is YYNGEE. J gave up 6 bases and V 3 bases, and 10 bases lay outside the gene matches. The CDR3 extends over 16 amino acids. Material: peripheral blood, obtained at surgery. This clonotype was obtained from a girl aged 2-10 years with tuberous sclerosis and intractable seizures. This chain connects TRBV9 to TRBJ2-1; 9 positions match TRBD2. The CDR3 DNA reads as TGTGCCAGCAGCGCTGGCGGGGGGGCCCTCTCCAATGAGCAGTTCTTC. Protein product: CASSAGGGALSNEQFF.